The clone carrying this T cell receptor (beta chain) was seen only a few times. Its antigen is unidentified. Mismatch with germline at one junction end may stem from a read error. These data come from a study of post-analysis software for immune sequencing data. Study overall: Recorded subtypes: relapsing-remitting, secondary progressive, progressive-relapsing; some patients unannotated.

The TCR beta cDNA libraries contained unique molecular identifiers. TCRdb re-analysed the PCR reads in MiXCR, keeping a single row per CDR3 protein. Of roughly 170,000 distinct CDR3 sequences in the sample, 25% to 35% were seen once. Findings and limits, study-wide: Compared against controls, patients with multiple sclerosis displayed significantly lower normalized Chao1 diversity.

Source material: blood. This sequence was found in a girl aged 10 to 17 with multiple sclerosis.

CDR3: CASSLVDAGTFYDYTF. CDR3 in DNA: TGTGCCAGCAGCTTAGTTGATGCCGGAACTTTCTATGACTACACCTTC. The chain links TRBV7-9 to TRBJ1-2; D unresolved. This CDR3 contains 16 residues. Germline CDR1 SEHNR, CDR2 FQNEAQ (reference sequence). The full variable domain, in which reference TRBV7-9 and TRBJ1-2 provide the parts outside the CDR3, is DTGVSQNPRHKITKRGQNVTFRCDPISEHNRLYWYRQTLGQGPEFLTYFQNEAQLEKSRLLSDRFSAERPKGSFSTLEIQRTEQGDSAMYLCASSLVDAGTFYDYTFGSGTRLTVV.